The 4 T cell receptor beta chains presented below share a single source sample, sequenced in a study of T cell repertoires in cytomegalovirus infection. From the reads, TCRdb called clonotypes with MiXCR, one entry per CDR3 protein. This table has 140,000 to 150,000 distinct CDR3 sequences, over 25% appearing once. Their cognate antigens are unknown. The source was CD8+ T cells from cultured PBMCs, collected from culture after CMV antigen stimulation. Receptors originate from a human donor in good health (CMV status not recorded). Some clones in this sample may be carry-over from other donors' samples.

This chain links TRBV27 with TRBJ2-7; TRBD2 might be the D (5 bases). Looked up from germline, CDR1 is MNHEY and CDR2 is SMNVEV (reference sequence). CDR3 size: 13 residues. The V end lost 2 bases, the J end lost 5 bases, and 10 bases lay between the germline ends. The CDR3 coding sequence is TGTGCCAGCAGTTTAGGTCCGGGGAACGAGCAGTACTTC. This translates into CASSLGPGNEQYF.

This clonotype was counted between two and nine times. The V and J genes are TRBV27 and TRBJ2-7; no clear D gene. The germline gives CDR1 MNHEY, CDR2 SMNVEV (reference sequence). CDR3 length: 12 residues. V dropped 5 bases and J dropped 7 bases, with 12 bases sitting between them. CDR3 in DNA: TGTGCCAGCAGTCCAGCAGGTGAGGAGCAGTACTTC. It is translated as CASSPAGEEQYF.

The chain is built from TRBV15 and TRBJ2-3; possibly TRBD1 or TRBD2 for D (6 bases each). Germline V gives CDR1 LNHNV, CDR2 YYDKDF (reference sequence). The length of the CDR3 is 15 residues. Deletions cut 0 bases from V and 6 bases from J, with 13 bases between. Written as DNA, the CDR3 is TGTGCCACCAGCAGAGATCCCCCGGGGGCGGATACGCAGTATTTT. Protein product: CATSRDPPGADTQYF.

The chain uses TRBV7-2 and TRBJ2-1; 10 bases are shared with TRBD1. Germline V CDR1 and CDR2: SGHTA, FQGNSA. With 4 bases clipped from V and 6 bases from J, the junction kept 3 bases outside the gene matches. The CDR3 loop spans 14 amino acids. CDR3 nucleotide sequence: TGTGCCAGCAGCTCCGGGACAGGGGCCAATGAGCAGTTCTTC. It is translated as CASSSGTGANEQFF.